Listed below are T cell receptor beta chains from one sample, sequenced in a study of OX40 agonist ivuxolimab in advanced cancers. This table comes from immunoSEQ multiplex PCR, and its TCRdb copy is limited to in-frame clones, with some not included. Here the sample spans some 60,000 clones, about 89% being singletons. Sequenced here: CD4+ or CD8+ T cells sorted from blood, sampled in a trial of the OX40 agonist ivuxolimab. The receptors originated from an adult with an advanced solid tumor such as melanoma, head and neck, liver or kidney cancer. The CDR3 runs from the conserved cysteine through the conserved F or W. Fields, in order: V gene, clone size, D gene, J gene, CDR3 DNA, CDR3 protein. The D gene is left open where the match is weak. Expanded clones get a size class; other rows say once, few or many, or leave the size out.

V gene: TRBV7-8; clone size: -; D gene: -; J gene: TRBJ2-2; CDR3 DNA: TGTGCCAGCAGAACTCTAGCGTCCGGGGAGCTGTTTTTT; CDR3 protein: CASRTLASGELFF
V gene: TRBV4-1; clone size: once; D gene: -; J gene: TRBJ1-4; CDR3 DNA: TGCGCCAGCAGCGCCCTGGGAGGGTTGGGTGAAAAACTGTTTTTT; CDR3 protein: CASSALGGLGEKLFF
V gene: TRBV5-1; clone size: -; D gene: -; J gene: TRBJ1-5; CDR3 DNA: TGCGCCAGCAGCCCTGCGGCAGGGATGCAGCAGCCCCAGCATTTT; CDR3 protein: CASSPAAGMQQPQHF
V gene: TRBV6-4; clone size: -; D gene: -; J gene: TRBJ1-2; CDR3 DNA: TGTGCCAGCAGCGCCGCGGCGAACAGGCCCGTGGGCTACACCTTC; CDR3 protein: CASSAAANRPVGYTF
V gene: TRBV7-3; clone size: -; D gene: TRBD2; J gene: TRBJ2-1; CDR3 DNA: TGTGCCAGCAGCTGGACTAGCGAGACCTACAATGAGCAGTTCTTC; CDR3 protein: CASSWTSETYNEQFF
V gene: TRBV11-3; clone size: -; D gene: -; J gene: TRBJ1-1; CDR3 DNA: TGTGCCAGCAGCCTTGGAGGCAGTTCCTACACTGAAGCTTTCTTT; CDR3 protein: CASSLGGSSYTEAFF
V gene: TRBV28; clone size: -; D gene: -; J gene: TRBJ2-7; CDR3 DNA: TGTGCCAGCAGTCTGCCCGGGGCTATCGGCGAGCAGTACTTC; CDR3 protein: CASSLPGAIGEQYF
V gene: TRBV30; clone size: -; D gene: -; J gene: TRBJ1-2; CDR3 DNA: TGTGCCTGGAGTGTTTCCGACTATGGCTACACCTTC; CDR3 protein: CAWSVSDYGYTF
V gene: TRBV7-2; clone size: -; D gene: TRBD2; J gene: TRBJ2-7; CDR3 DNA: TGTGCCAGCAGCCGGGGGGGAGAGCAGTACTTC; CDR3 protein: CASSRGGEQYF
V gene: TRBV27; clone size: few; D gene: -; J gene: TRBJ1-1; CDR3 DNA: TGTGCCAGCAGTTTAAACAGGGTAGGGACTGAAGCTTTCTTT; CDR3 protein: CASSLNRVGTEAFF
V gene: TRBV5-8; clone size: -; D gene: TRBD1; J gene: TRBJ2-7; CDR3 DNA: TGTGCCAGCAGCCCCCGGGACAGAAGCTCCTACGAGCAGTACTTC; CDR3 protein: CASSPRDRSSYEQYF
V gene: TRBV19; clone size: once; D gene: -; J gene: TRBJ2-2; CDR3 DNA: TGTGCCAGTAAGCTCACCGGGGAGCTGTTTTTT; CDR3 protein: CASKLTGELFF
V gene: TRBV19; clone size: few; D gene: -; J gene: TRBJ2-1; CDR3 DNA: TGTGCCAGTAGTATAATCGGTCGGGAGCAGTTCTTC; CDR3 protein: CASSIIGREQFF
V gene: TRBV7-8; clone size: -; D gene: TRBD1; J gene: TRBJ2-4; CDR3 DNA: TGTGCCAGCAGCTTAGCCGGGACAGGGGTCATTCAGTACTTC; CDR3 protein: CASSLAGTGVIQYF
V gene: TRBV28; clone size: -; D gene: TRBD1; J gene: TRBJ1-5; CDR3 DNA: TGTGCCAGCATAGGTCTGATTTGGGGACAGGGGGCCCGCAATCAGCCCCAGCATTTT; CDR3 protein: CASIGLIWGQGARNQPQHF
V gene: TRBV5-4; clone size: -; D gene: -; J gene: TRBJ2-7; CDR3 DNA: TGTGCCAGCAGCTTGAGTGGCGGGGCCCACGAGCAGTACTTC; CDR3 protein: CASSLSGGAHEQYF
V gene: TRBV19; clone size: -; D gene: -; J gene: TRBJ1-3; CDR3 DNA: TGTGCCAGTAGTTCGTACAGCTACTCTGGAAACACCATATATTTT; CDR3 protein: CASSSYSYSGNTIYF
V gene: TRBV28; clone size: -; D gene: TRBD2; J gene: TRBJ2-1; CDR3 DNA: TGTGCCAGCAGTACTACTAGCGGGAGAAGGAGTGAGCAGTTCTTC; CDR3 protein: CASSTTSGRRSEQFF
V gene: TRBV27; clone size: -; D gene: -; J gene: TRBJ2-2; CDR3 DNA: TGTGCCAGCAGTTTATACACCGGGGAGCTGTTTTTT; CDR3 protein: CASSLYTGELFF
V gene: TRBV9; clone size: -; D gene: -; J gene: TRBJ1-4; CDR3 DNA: TGTGCCAGCAGCCCGGAGGGGGGGCGCCTGTCATATGAAAAACTGTTTTTT; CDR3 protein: CASSPEGGRLSYEKLFF
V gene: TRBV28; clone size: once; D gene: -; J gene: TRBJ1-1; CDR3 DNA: TGTGCCAGCAGTTTATATCGGGGGGCGAGTGAAGCTTTCTTT; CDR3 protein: CASSLYRGASEAFF
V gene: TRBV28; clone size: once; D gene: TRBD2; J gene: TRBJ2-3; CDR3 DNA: TGTGCCAGCAGTTCCTGGACTAGCGGAAAGACGCAGTATTTT; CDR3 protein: CASSSWTSGKTQYF